This T cell receptor beta chain was obtained from a study of blood T cell repertoires in COVID-19. Whole-study context: From the United States, Italy and Spain came samples of acute and convalescent COVID-19. PBMCs, B-cell-depleted T cells, or T cells were the source of the cDNA or gDNA that made up the material.

Authors' processing steps: The authors estimated nucleated cell counts from reference gene primer amplification. Produced via immunoSEQ multiplex PCR; TCRdb's table is partial and in-frame only. That table is the source of V, J and clone size, and D and trimming were worked out from the DNA. The data show hundreds of thousands of clones, roughly 83% seen once. This CDR3 is built from 13 residues. Looked up from germline, CDR1 is SEHNR and CDR2 is FQNEAQ (reference sequence). V was pared by 0 bases and J by 8 bases, with 10 bases between. The sequenced sample consisted of peripheral blood. The chain couples TRBV7-9 to TRBJ1-2; D not certain. This receptor was obtained from a woman between 70 and 85 years old with active or convalescent COVID-19. CDR3 region: CASSLALEGGYTF. Written as DNA, the CDR3 is TGTGCCAGCAGCTTAGCGCTCGAGGGAGGCTACACCTTC.